This T cell receptor (beta chain) was obtained from a study of control samples from healthy donors and cancer patients. Generated by immunoSEQ multiplex PCR, the TCRdb table keeps only in-frame clones and is missing some. The data show under 85,000 clones, 75% to 90% seen once. CDR1 and CDR2 (germline): SGHRS, YFSETQ. V was clipped by 4 bases and J by 4 bases; unmatched bases: 8. CDR3 length equals 16 residues. Source material: PBMCs. The chain is built from TRBV5-1 and TRBJ1-1; 12 nucleotides align to TRBD1. The TCR originated in a woman in her 50s with lung cancer. The CDR3 DNA follows: TGCGCCAGCAGCCCGGGACAGGGGGCAAGGAGCACTGAAGCTTTCTTT. Translation: CASSPGQGARSTEAFF.